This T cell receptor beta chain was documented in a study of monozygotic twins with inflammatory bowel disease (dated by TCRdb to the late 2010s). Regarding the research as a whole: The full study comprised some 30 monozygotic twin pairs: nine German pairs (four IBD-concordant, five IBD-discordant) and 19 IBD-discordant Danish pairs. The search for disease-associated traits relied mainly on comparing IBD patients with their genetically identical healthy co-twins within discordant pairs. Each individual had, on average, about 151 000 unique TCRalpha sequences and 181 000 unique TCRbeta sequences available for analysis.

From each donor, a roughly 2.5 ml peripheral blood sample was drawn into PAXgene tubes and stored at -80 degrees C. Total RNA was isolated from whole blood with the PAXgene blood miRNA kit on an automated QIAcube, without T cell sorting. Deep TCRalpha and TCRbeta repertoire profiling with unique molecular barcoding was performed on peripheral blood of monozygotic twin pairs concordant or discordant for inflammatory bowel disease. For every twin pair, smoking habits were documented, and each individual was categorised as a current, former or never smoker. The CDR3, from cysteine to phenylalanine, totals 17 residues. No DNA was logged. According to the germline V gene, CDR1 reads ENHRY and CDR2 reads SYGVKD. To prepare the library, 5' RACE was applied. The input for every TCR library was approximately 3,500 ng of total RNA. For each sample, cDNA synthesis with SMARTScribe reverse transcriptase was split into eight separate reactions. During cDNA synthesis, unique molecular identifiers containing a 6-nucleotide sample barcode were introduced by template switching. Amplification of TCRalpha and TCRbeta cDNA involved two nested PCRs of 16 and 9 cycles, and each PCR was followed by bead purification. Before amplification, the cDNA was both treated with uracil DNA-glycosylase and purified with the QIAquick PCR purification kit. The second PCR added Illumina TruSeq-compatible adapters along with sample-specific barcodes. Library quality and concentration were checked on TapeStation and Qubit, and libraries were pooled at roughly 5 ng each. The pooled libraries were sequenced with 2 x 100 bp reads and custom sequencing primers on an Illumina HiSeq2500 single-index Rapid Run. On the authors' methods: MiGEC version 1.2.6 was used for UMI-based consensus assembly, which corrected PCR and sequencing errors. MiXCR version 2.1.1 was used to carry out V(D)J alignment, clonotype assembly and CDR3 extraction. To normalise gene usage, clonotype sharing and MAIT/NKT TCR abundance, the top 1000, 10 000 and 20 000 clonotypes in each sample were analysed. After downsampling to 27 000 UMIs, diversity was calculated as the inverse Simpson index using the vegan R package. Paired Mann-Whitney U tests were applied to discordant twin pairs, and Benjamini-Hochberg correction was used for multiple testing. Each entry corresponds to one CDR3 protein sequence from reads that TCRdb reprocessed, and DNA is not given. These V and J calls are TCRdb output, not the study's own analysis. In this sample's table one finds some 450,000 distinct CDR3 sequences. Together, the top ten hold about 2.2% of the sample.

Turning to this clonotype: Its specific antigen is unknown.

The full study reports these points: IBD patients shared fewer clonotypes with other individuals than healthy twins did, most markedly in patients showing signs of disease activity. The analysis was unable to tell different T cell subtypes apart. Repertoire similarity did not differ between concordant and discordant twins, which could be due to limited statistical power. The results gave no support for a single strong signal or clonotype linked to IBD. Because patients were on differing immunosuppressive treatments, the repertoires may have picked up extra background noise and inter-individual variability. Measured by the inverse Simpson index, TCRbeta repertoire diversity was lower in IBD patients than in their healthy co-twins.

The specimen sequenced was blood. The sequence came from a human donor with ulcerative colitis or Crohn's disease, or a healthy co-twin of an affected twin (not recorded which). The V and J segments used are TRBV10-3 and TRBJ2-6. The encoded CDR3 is CAISGRQGLNGANVLTF.